The 27 T cell receptor beta chains in this list originate from one sample, sequenced in a study of T-cell memory formation after mild COVID-19. From the 5' RACE reads, TCRdb called clonotypes with MiXCR, one entry per CDR3 protein. Altogether 150,000 or so distinct CDR3 sequences are present, approximately 14% being singletons, with the ten largest covering 13% to 15%. The sample consisted of PBMCs or a T cell subset sorted from them (not recorded which). Every receptor here comes from an adult woman who had mild COVID-19 (a few samples of this study predate the infection). Cell type and time point are not known.

This clonotype was found a few times. The chain is built from TRBV6-5 and TRBJ2-3; D possibly corresponds to TRBD2 (6 bases). The V end was cut by 2 bases, the J end by 4 bases, with 16 bases between. CDR3 length: 16 residues. Germline values: CDR1 MNHEY, CDR2 SVGAGI. Here the CDR3 reads CASSYEGLRGSDTQYF. The CDR3 DNA is TGTGCCAGCAGTTACGAGGGACTGCGGGGCTCAGATACGCAGTATTTT.

The chain recombines TRBV5-1 with TRBJ2-3; D possibly corresponds to TRBD2 (5 bases). The V and J ends lost 0 bases and 5 bases respectively, with 7 bases between them. Germline CDR1 reads SGHRS; CDR2 reads YFSETQ. The CDR3 has 13 amino acids. Written as DNA, the CDR3 is TGCGCCAGCAGCTTGGATACTAGAGATACGCAGTATTTT. Protein: CASSLDTRDTQYF.

The gene calls are TRBV2 and TRBJ2-5; 8 bases agree with TRBD2. The CDR3 extends over 16 amino acids. The germline V gene encodes CDR1 SNHLY and CDR2 FYNNEI. V gave up 6 bases and J gave up 5 bases; unmatched junction bases: 14. The chain's CDR3 is CASREPGLGRAETQYF. The CDR3 DNA is TGTGCCAGCAGGGAGCCGGGACTAGGCAGGGCCGAGACCCAGTACTTC.

The V and J genes are TRBV19 and TRBJ2-5; D perhaps matches TRBD2 (6 bases). CDR1 is LNHDA, CDR2 SQIVND, per germline (reference sequence). V shed 6 bases and J shed 5 bases, with 13 bases lying between them. The CDR3 consists of 13 residues. CDR3 sequence: CASRRDRGETQYF. CDR3 bases: TGTGCCAGTAGGCGGGATCGTGGGGAGACCCAGTACTTC.

The chain carries TRBV12-3 or TRBV12-4 and TRBJ1-5; no clear D gene. This CDR3 comprises 14 residues. The germline V and J ends were trimmed by 3 bases and 2 bases, with 8 bases remaining between them. In DNA form, the CDR3 reads TGTGCCAGCAGTTTCGAGATGGGCAATCAGCCCCAGCATTTT. As protein: CASSFEMGNQPQHF.

This clonotype was observed a few times. This sequence joins TRBV7-8 and TRBJ2-1; D is possibly TRBD2 (6 bases). Germline V gives CDR1 SGHVS, CDR2 FQNEAQ. V shed 4 bases and J shed 8 bases, with 18 bases lying between them. CDR3 length: 15 amino acids. The CDR3 nucleotides read TGTGCCAGCAGCTCCACCGGGACTGGTCGATATGAGCAGTTCTTC. Translated, it gives CASSSTGTGRYEQFF.

The gene calls are TRBV10-3 and TRBJ2-1; D gene ambiguous. With 5 bases removed from V and 6 bases from J, the gap between germline ends came to 5 bases. CDR1 is ENHRY and CDR2 is SYGVKD in the germline V gene. The CDR3 spans 11 residues. CDR3 amino acids: CAISLGNEQFF. The CDR3 DNA reads as TGTGCCATCAGTCTCGGCAATGAGCAGTTCTTC.

This clonotype has a handful of counts. The chain couples TRBV20-1 to TRBJ2-5; tentatively, D is TRBD1 or TRBD2 (5 bases each). The CDR3 has 15 residues. Trimming pared 1 base from V and 4 bases from J, leaving 16 bases between. Germline CDR1 and CDR2: DFQATT and SNEGSKA (reference sequence). This chain's CDR3 is CSARAGLGSPETQYF. Here the CDR3 DNA reads TGCAGTGCTAGAGCGGGGCTGGGAAGCCCAGAGACCCAGTACTTC.

The chain joins TRBV7-2 to TRBJ2-3; D is perhaps TRBD2 (6 bases). CDR3 length: 15 residues. The V gene lost 7 bases and the J gene lost 0 bases, with 14 bases spanning the gap. The germline gives CDR1 SGHTA, CDR2 FQGNSA. The CDR3 DNA is TGTGCCAGCACCCGTCGAAGCGGGAGCACAGATACGCAGTATTTT. It is translated as CASTRRSGSTDTQYF. Together with reference TRBV7-2 and TRBJ2-3, the CDR3 gives the full variable domain: GAGVSQSPSNKVTEKGKDVELRCDPISGHTALYWYRQSLGQGLEFLIYFQGNSAPDKSGLPSDRFSAERTGGSVSTLTIQRTQQEDSAVYLCASTRRSGSTDTQYFGPGTRLTVL.

J is TRBJ1-1 and V is TRBV12-3 or TRBV12-4; D possibly corresponds to TRBD1 (5 bases). This CDR3 is built from 11 residues. V lost 4 bases to trimming and J lost 8 bases, with 8 bases between them. The CDR3 loop is CASSSRDEAFF. The CDR3 DNA is TGTGCCAGCAGTTCAAGGGACGAAGCTTTCTTT.

V and J are TRBV7-9 and TRBJ1-1, with TRBD1 matching over 9 bases. J lost 2 bases, V lost 0 bases, and 4 bases had no gene match. CDR1 and CDR2 (germline): SEHNR, FQNEAQ (reference sequence). The CDR3 contains 16 residues. This CDR3 reads CASSLAGTGTNTEAFF. As DNA, the CDR3 is TGTGCCAGCAGCTTAGCAGGGACAGGGACAAACACTGAAGCTTTCTTT.

The chain joins TRBV4-2 to TRBJ2-7, with 8 bases lining up with TRBD2. Germline CDR1 reads LGHNA; CDR2 reads YNFKEQ. J lost 4 bases, V lost 0 bases, and 8 bases had no gene match. The CDR3 runs 16 residues. In DNA, the CDR3 is TGTGCCAGCAGCCAAGAGGGAGCGGGAGAAAGGTACGAGCAGTACTTC. Amino acid sequence: CASSQEGAGERYEQYF.

This clonotype was seen ten or more times. This chain uses TRBV7-8 with TRBJ2-3, with D perhaps matching TRBD1 or TRBD2 (5 bases each). V was cut by 5 bases and J by 4 bases, with 19 bases left in between. Germline V gives CDR1 SGHVS, CDR2 FQNEAQ. The length of the CDR3 is 16 residues. CDR3 residues: CASSLRSGRRSDTQYF. CDR3 in DNA: TGTGCCAGCAGCCTCAGATCAGGGCGGAGGTCAGATACGCAGTATTTT.

This chain uses TRBV4-1 with TRBJ2-2; D ambiguous. Germline CDR1 MGHRA, CDR2 YSYEKL. The CDR3 sequence is 15 residues long. The V end was cut by 1 base, the J end by 4 bases, with 10 bases between. For the CDR3, the DNA is TGCGCCAGCAGCCAAGCCCGGGCCCTCACCGGGGAGCTGTTTTTT. Translating gives CASSQARALTGELFF.

There are a few counts of this clonotype. The chain is built from TRBV12-3 or TRBV12-4 and TRBJ2-2; no definite D call. The V gene lost 3 bases and the J gene lost 6 bases, with 8 bases spanning the gap. The CDR3 consists of 13 residues. The CDR3 loop reads CASSLFSAGELFF. The CDR3 DNA reads as TGTGCCAGCAGTTTGTTCTCAGCCGGGGAGCTGTTTTTT.

There are a few counts of this clonotype. The chain recombines TRBV24-1 with TRBJ2-1; 12 bases fit TRBD2. Per germline, CDR1 KGHDR and CDR2 SFDVKD. This CDR3 contains 15 residues. The V and J ends lost 5 bases and 8 bases, in that order; junction bases with no gene match: 6. This CDR3 reads CATSGGLAGTDEQFF. CDR3 DNA: TGTGCCACCAGTGGGGGACTAGCGGGTACCGATGAGCAGTTCTTC.

This chain links TRBV12-3 or TRBV12-4 with TRBJ2-7, with D unclear. V lost 2 bases and J 2 bases, leaving 4 bases between the germline ends. The CDR3 extends over 12 amino acids. Written as DNA, the CDR3 is TGTGCCAGCAGTTTACAAGCCTACGAGCAGTACTTC. This codes for CASSLQAYEQYF.

This clonotype has a handful of counts. V is TRBV3-1 and J is TRBJ2-2; D remains ambiguous. Germline assignment: CDR1 LGHDT and CDR2 YNNKEL (reference sequence). Trimming took 1 base from V and 6 from J, leaving 0 bases between them. The CDR3 spans 11 residues. The CDR3 sequence is CASSQAGELFF. The CDR3 bases are TGTGCCAGCAGCCAAGCCGGGGAGCTGTTTTTT.

There are a few counts of this clonotype. This chain links TRBV7-3 with TRBJ2-2; 7 bases line up with TRBD1. Per germline, CDR1 SGHTA and CDR2 FQGTGA. The CDR3 has 18 amino acids. V shed 1 base, J shed 2 bases, and the junction held 10 bases outside the gene matches. The CDR3 reads CASSLNPLTGTNTGELFF. For the CDR3, the DNA is TGTGCCAGCAGCTTAAATCCCCTGACAGGGACCAACACCGGGGAGCTGTTTTTT.

This clonotype turned up a few times. This chain's CDR3 is CAWNRGLTYEQYF. The CDR3 DNA reads as TGTGCCTGGAACCGAGGACTGACCTACGAGCAGTACTTC. V gene TRBV30 combines with J gene TRBJ2-7; a weak D match, TRBD2 (5 bases). This CDR3 comprises 13 residues. Trimming removed 4 bases from V and 2 bases from J, with 12 bases in between. CDR1 and CDR2 (germline): GTSNPN, SVGIG (reference sequence).

This clonotype was observed a few times. The rearrangement links TRBV5-1 to TRBJ2-5, with TRBD2 identical over 8 bases. Trimming cost V 4 bases and J 4 bases; bases outside gene matches: 9. This CDR3 contains 15 residues. Germline V gene lookup returns CDR1 SGHRS and CDR2 YFSETQ. The CDR3 DNA reads as TGCGCCAGCAGCCGGTCCCGGGGGGGCCGAGAGACCCAGTACTTC. Translation: CASSRSRGGRETQYF.

The J gene is TRBJ1-2, the V gene TRBV7-9, with D perhaps matching TRBD1 (6 bases). The V end was cut by 4 bases, the J end by 6 bases, with 18 bases between. This CDR3 region has 15 residues. The germline V gene has CDR1 SEHNR and CDR2 FQNEAQ (reference sequence). This chain's CDR3 is CASSSSGRGIDGYTF. CDR3 DNA: TGTGCCAGCAGCTCCTCGGGCAGGGGTATAGATGGCTACACCTTC.

This clonotype was counted only a few times. This chain joins TRBV28 and TRBJ2-1; D is undetermined. From germline, CDR1 is MDHEN and CDR2 SYDVKM. V lost 1 base and J lost 4, with 17 bases in between. This CDR3 is 17 amino acids long. CDR3 loop: CASSLLSFQTVYNEQFF. As DNA, the CDR3 is TGTGCCAGCAGTTTATTAAGTTTCCAGACGGTATACAATGAGCAGTTCTTC.

The chain is built from TRBV27 and TRBJ1-1; possible D gene TRBD1, 6 bases. Trimming left V 7 bases short and J 9 bases short, with 24 bases between. Germline loops: CDR1 MNHEY, CDR2 SMNVEV (reference sequence). The CDR3 loop spans 15 amino acids. CDR3 loop: CASTPLGRTGTQAFF. The CDR3 coding sequence is TGTGCCAGCACCCCCTTAGGACGAACAGGGACACAAGCTTTCTTT.

This clonotype was counted between two and nine times. The rearrangement links TRBV5-1 to TRBJ1-1; D perhaps matches TRBD1 (5 bases). Germline V lookup: CDR1 SGHRS, CDR2 YFSETQ. The CDR3 runs 14 residues. V lost 0 bases to trimming and J lost 1 base, with 7 bases between them. This chain's CDR3 is CASSLVQANTEAFF. CDR3 in DNA: TGCGCCAGCAGCTTGGTACAGGCGAACACTGAAGCTTTCTTT.

The chain links TRBV30 to TRBJ2-7; the D gene is possibly TRBD1 (6 bases). The CDR3 loop spans 13 amino acids. Germline loops: CDR1 GTSNPN, CDR2 SVGIG (reference sequence). V gave up 3 bases and J gave up 2 bases, with 11 bases separating them. The CDR3 spells CAWRTTGTYEQYF. The CDR3, as DNA: TGTGCCTGGAGGACGACAGGTACCTACGAGCAGTACTTC.

The V and J genes are TRBV12-3 or TRBV12-4 and TRBJ1-2, with D uncertain. V was cut by 5 bases and J by 2 bases, with 9 bases left in between. The CDR3 spans 13 residues. The CDR3 DNA reads TGTGCCAGCAGTGACGACGGGAACTATGGCTACACCTTC. Translating gives CASSDDGNYGYTF.